Presented here are 8 T cell receptor beta chains from one specimen sequenced in a study of blood T cell repertoires in COVID-19 (dated by TCRdb to about 2020). Library preparation used the immunoSEQ multiplex PCR assay. The table was pulled from immuneACCESS by TCRdb, which kept in-frame rearrangements only. Such tables lose some clones; where checked, under half of the loss comes from unresolved V genes, and the rest has no known cause. The sample includes approximately 240,000 clones, with under 85% observed a single time. The ten largest clones add up to about 4% of the sample. Sample: peripheral blood. The source is a woman aged 40 to 55 with active or convalescent COVID-19.

This chain uses TRBV30 with TRBJ2-3; the D gene is possibly TRBD1 (6 bases). Germline loops: CDR1 GTSNPN, CDR2 SVGIG (reference sequence). This CDR3 is 15 amino acids long. With 4 bases removed from V and 0 bases from J, the gap between germline ends came to 14 bases. CDR3 protein: CAWNLGALSTDTQYF. CDR3 in DNA: TGTGCCTGGAATTTGGGGGCACTTAGCACAGATACGCAGTATTTT. Variable domain in full (rest from reference TRBV30 and TRBJ2-3): SQTIHQWPATLVQPVGSPLSLECTVEGTSNPNLYWYRQAAGRGLQLLFYSVGIGQISSEVPQNLSASRPQDRQFILSSKKLLLSDSGFYLCAWNLGALSTDTQYFGPGTRLTVL.

In its sample, this clone was seen once. This chain connects TRBV9 to TRBJ2-3, with TRBD2 matching 7 bases. Per germline, CDR1 SGDLS and CDR2 YYNGEE. V gave up 0 bases and J gave up 1 base; unmatched junction bases: 5. This CDR3 region has 16 residues. The CDR3 coding sequence is TGTGCCAGCAGCGTAGACGGAAGCGGGGGCACAGATACGCAGTATTTT. This codes for CASSVDGSGGTDTQYF.

Comments on this clone: In the same sample, other DNA sequences code for this CDR3. The CDR3 loop is CASRGGSGNTIYF. The CDR3 coding sequence is TGTGCCAGCAGGGGGGGTTCTGGAAACACCATATATTTT. The genes are TRBV2 and TRBJ1-3, with D tentatively TRBD1 (5 bases). The CDR3 totals 13 residues. V gave up 6 bases and J gave up 1 base, with 7 bases separating them. Germline V gives CDR1 SNHLY, CDR2 FYNNEI.

In its sample, this clone was seen a few times. CDR3 in DNA: TGTGCCAGCAGCCGAAGGGACAGTCTCCCTGGAAACACCATATATTTT. Translated: CASSRRDSLPGNTIYF. The chain uses TRBV3-1 (or the pseudogene TRBV3-2) and TRBJ1-3; 7 bases are a match to TRBD1. The germline CDR1 and CDR2 sequences are LGHDT and YNNKEL (reference sequence). This CDR3 has 16 residues. The V and J ends lost 4 bases and 2 bases, in that order; junction bases with no gene match: 8.

The chain links TRBV28 to TRBJ1-2, with 9 bases matching TRBD1. Per the germline V gene, CDR1 is MDHEN and CDR2 is SYDVKM. The V and J ends lost 2 bases and 5 bases, in that order; junction bases with no gene match: 12. This CDR3 is 17 amino acids long. In nucleotides, the CDR3 is TGTGCCAGCAGTTTAGGCTTTGGACAGGGGAGGGGTTATGGCTACACCTTC. Translated, it gives CASSLGFGQGRGYGYTF.

The chain combines TRBV18 with TRBJ1-4; D gene uncertain. Germline values: CDR1 KGHSH, CDR2 LQKENI. The CDR3 runs to 13 residues. Trimming stripped 3 bases from V and 4 bases from J, with 6 bases between. The CDR3 DNA sequence: TGTGCCAGCTCACCCGCGTTTAATGAAAAACTGTTTTTT. Its translation is CASSPAFNEKLFF. Full variable domain (remainder filled in from reference TRBV18 and TRBJ1-4): NAGVMQNPRHLVRRRGQEARLRCSPMKGHSHVYWYRQLPEEGLKFMVYLQKENIIDESGMPKERFSAEFPKEGPSILRIQQVVRGDSAAYFCASSPAFNEKLFFGSGTQLSVL.

The J gene is TRBJ1-2, the V gene TRBV6-5; perhaps TRBD1 as D (5 bases). V lost 6 bases and J lost 5, with 13 bases in between. CDR3 length: 13 amino acids. Looked up from germline, CDR1 is MNHEY and CDR2 is SVGAGI. The CDR3 nucleotides read TGTGCCAGCAGGGTTATTGGGGGGTATGGCTACACCTTC. Residues: CASRVIGGYGYTF.

The chain has TRBV2 and TRBJ2-3; 8 bases are a match to TRBD2. The CDR3 has 16 amino acids. CDR1 is SNHLY and CDR2 is FYNNEI in the germline V gene. J lost 2 bases, V lost 3 bases, and 7 bases had no gene match. The CDR3 protein is CASSDGAGAPTDTQYF. The CDR3 region has the DNA TGTGCCAGCAGTGATGGAGCGGGGGCCCCCACAGATACGCAGTATTTT.